Listed below are T cell receptor beta chains from one sample, sequenced in a study of blood T cell repertoires in COVID-19. Clones were sequenced by immunoSEQ multiplex PCR, and TCRdb holds only the in-frame ones, with some missing. The sample carries 370,000 or so clones, approximately 87% recorded once. The sequencing sample was made of PBMCs or T cells enriched from blood (not recorded which). The receptors here all came from a man aged 30 to 39 who had recovered from COVID-19. The CDR3 runs from the conserved cysteine through the conserved F or W. The D gene is left open where the match is weak. Clone size is shown for a subset of rows, as once, few, many or a class of expanded clone.

abundance: .; j_gene: TRBJ1-3; d_gene: TRBD1; v_gene: TRBV6-1; CDR3nt: TGTGCCAGCAGTGACAGGGGGCTCTCTGGAAACACCATATATTTT; CDR3aa: CASSDRGLSGNTIYF
abundance: .; j_gene: TRBJ1-3; d_gene: .; v_gene: TRBV7-8; CDR3nt: TGTGCCAGCAGCCCCTCAGGGGTACGAAACACCATATATTTT; CDR3aa: CASSPSGVRNTIYF
abundance: once; j_gene: TRBJ2-2; d_gene: TRBD1; v_gene: TRBV25-1; CDR3nt: TGTGCCAGCAGTGATACGGACAGGGCGGGCACCGGGGAGCTGTTTTTT; CDR3aa: CASSDTDRAGTGELFF
abundance: once; j_gene: TRBJ1-2; d_gene: .; v_gene: TRBV6-2/TRBV6-3; CDR3nt: TGTGCCAGCAGTTACTACGGCGGGGGCTACACCTTC; CDR3aa: CASSYYGGGYTF
abundance: .; j_gene: TRBJ1-1; d_gene: .; v_gene: TRBV9; CDR3nt: TGTGCCAGCAGCTCTAGCGCGGGGAGCACTGAAGCTTTCTTT; CDR3aa: CASSSSAGSTEAFF
abundance: .; j_gene: TRBJ2-1; d_gene: TRBD1; v_gene: TRBV7-9; CDR3nt: TGTGCCAGCAGCCCCCGGGACAGGGTTGCGGGTGAGCAGTTCTTC; CDR3aa: CASSPRDRVAGEQFF
abundance: once; j_gene: TRBJ2-1; d_gene: TRBD1; v_gene: TRBV6-4; CDR3nt: TGTGCCAGCAGTGACTCGAGGACAGGGTGGTTCGATGAGCAGTTCTTC; CDR3aa: CASSDSRTGWFDEQFF
abundance: .; j_gene: TRBJ1-2; d_gene: .; v_gene: TRBV9; CDR3nt: TGTGCCAGCAGCGAGGGGGAAGGCTACACCTTC; CDR3aa: CASSEGEGYTF
abundance: .; j_gene: TRBJ1-1; d_gene: .; v_gene: TRBV25-1; CDR3nt: TGTGCCAGCAGTCCCGGGGGGGCCCTCCCGAACACTGAAGCTTTCTTT; CDR3aa: CASSPGGALPNTEAFF
abundance: .; j_gene: TRBJ1-2; d_gene: TRBD1; v_gene: TRBV4-1; CDR3nt: TGCGCCAGCAGCCATCCAGCGACGGACAGGGCGTATGGCTACACCTTC; CDR3aa: CASSHPATDRAYGYTF
abundance: .; j_gene: TRBJ1-4; d_gene: TRBD1; v_gene: TRBV5-4; CDR3nt: TGTGCCAGCAGCTTGGATCCGGGACAGGGAAATGAAAAACTGTTTTTT; CDR3aa: CASSLDPGQGNEKLFF
abundance: .; j_gene: TRBJ1-2; d_gene: .; v_gene: TRBV28; CDR3nt: TGTGCCAGCAGTTTGCGGAACTATGGCTACACCTTC; CDR3aa: CASSLRNYGYTF
abundance: .; j_gene: TRBJ2-1; d_gene: .; v_gene: TRBV10-3; CDR3nt: TGTGCCATCAGTGACGCAGGGTGGAATGAGCAGTTCTTC; CDR3aa: CAISDAGWNEQFF
abundance: few; j_gene: TRBJ1-2; d_gene: .; v_gene: TRBV5-6; CDR3nt: TGTGCCAGCAGCTTGCAGGGTAGGGGCTACACCTTC; CDR3aa: CASSLQGRGYTF
abundance: .; j_gene: TRBJ2-4; d_gene: .; v_gene: TRBV6-5; CDR3nt: TGTGCCAGCAGTAGAGGACAAGTAGAGGTTCAGTACTTC; CDR3aa: CASSRGQVEVQYF
abundance: .; j_gene: TRBJ2-7; d_gene: .; v_gene: TRBV16; CDR3nt: TGTGCCAGCAGCCCAACGCCGGGGAGGTACGAGCAGTACTTC; CDR3aa: CASSPTPGRYEQYF